This T cell receptor beta chain emerged from a study of blood T cell repertoires in COVID-19. Trimming took 0 bases from V and 3 from J; bases not matched to a gene: 4. The CDR3 has 15 amino acids. Germline CDR1 reads LNHNV; CDR2 reads YYDKDF (reference sequence). Assay: immunoSEQ multiplex PCR; the TCRdb copy retains only in-frame clones and omits some. The table records fewer than 200,000 clones, around 82% of them present only once. The V call is TRBV15, the J call TRBJ2-7; 8 bases fit TRBD2. Source material: peripheral blood. The sequence was obtained from a woman between 65 and 79 years old who had recovered from COVID-19. The CDR3 reads CATSRDSLAGYEQYF. CDR3 nucleotides: TGTGCCACCAGCAGAGATTCCCTAGCGGGCTACGAGCAGTACTTC.